This TCR beta chain originates from a study of glioma-infiltrating T cells. Overall study: Glioma patients had dexamethasone for six or fewer days before surgery.

Amplification of TCR alpha and beta CDR3 regions from RNA used iRepertoire nested multiplex PCR. TCRdb analysed the multiplex PCR reads with MiXCR anew, one entry per CDR3 protein. Of more than 350,000 distinct CDR3 sequences listed, 35% to 45% are singletons. As concerns this clonotype: Its antigen is currently unknown.

Study-wide findings and caveats: A blood CDR3 motif signature was depleted in highly divergent patients.

What was sequenced was glioma tissue, nonneoplastic brain tissue, or PBMCs (not recorded which). The sequence derives from a human donor with low-grade glioma or glioblastoma, undergoing nonglioma brain surgery, or in good health (not recorded which).

CDR3 DNA sequence: TGCGCCAGCAGCCAAGCTAGGACTAGCCAGGATGAGCAGTTCTTC. It translates to CASSQARTSQDEQFF. The chain links TRBV4-1 to TRBJ2-1, with 8 bases fitting TRBD2. Germline CDR1 reads MGHRA; CDR2 reads YSYEKL. This CDR3 spans 15 amino acids. V shed 1 base and J 8 bases; nucleotides not matched to a gene: 7.